This TCR beta chain stems from a study of cytomegalovirus exposure and HLA in healthy donors. Germline CDR1 reads LNHDA; CDR2 reads SQIVND (reference sequence). This CDR3 region has 17 residues. Between the trimmed V and J ends, which lost 4 bases and 5 bases, there was a span of 21 bases. It was with 60 Vbeta and 13 Jbeta primers that the PCR ran. The assay was immunoSEQ multiplex PCR, and TCRdb's table has in-frame clones only and misses some. The sample table includes just over 200,000 clones. Material: PBMCs. The chain is built from TRBV19 and TRBJ1-5; TRBD1 is a possible D gene (6 bases). This clonotype was sampled from a girl aged 2-10 years in good health and CMV-seropositive. CDR3 bases: TGTGCCAGTAGTACCCCATTTTCGGGGGGCGCAGATCAGCCCCAGCATTTT. Its protein is CASSTPFSGGADQPQHF.